What follows are 29 T cell receptor beta chains derived from one specimen sequenced in a study of identical twins. Using its own MiXCR run on the 5' RACE reads, TCRdb lists one record per CDR3 protein. Among roughly 190,000 distinct CDR3 sequences listed, about a sixth were seen once. The same data also went into a second study, on T cells expressing NK-cell markers.

Source material: CD8+ T cells sorted from blood. The receptors originated from a woman between 18 and 29 years old in good health.

This clonotype was counted at least ten times. V and J are TRBV15 and TRBJ2-1; D is ambiguous. The length of the CDR3 is 14 residues. The ends were cut back, 8 bases at V and 1 base at J, with 12 bases in the middle. Germline CDR1 and CDR2: LNHNV and YYDKDF (reference sequence). DNA of the CDR3: TGTGCCACCTTCCTAGATGGTTCCTACAATGAGCAGTTCTTC. Protein: CATFLDGSYNEQFF.

The CDR3 nucleotides are TGTGCCAGCAGCAACATGGTCGACGAGCAGTACTTC. This sequence encodes CASSNMVDEQYF. This sequence joins TRBV5-8 and TRBJ2-7; D is unclear. The CDR3 has 12 amino acids. Germline CDR1 and CDR2: SGHTS and YDEGEE. Trimming left V 4 bases short and J 5 bases short, with 10 bases between. Looking up the rest from reference TRBV5-8 and TRBJ2-7 gives the full variable domain: EAGVTQSPTHLIKTRGQQATLRCSPISGHTSVYWYQQALGLGLQFLLWYDEGEERNRGNFPPRFSGRQFPNYSSELNVNALELEDSALYLCASSNMVDEQYFGPGTRLTVT.

This clonotype occurred a few times. The rearrangement links TRBV15 to TRBJ2-7, with unresolved D. CDR3 length equals 17 residues. Trimming pared 0 bases from V and 5 bases from J, leaving 20 bases between. Germline-derived CDR1 and CDR2 are LNHNV and YYDKDF (reference sequence). The CDR3 sequence is CATSRDRSANAVHEQYF. DNA of the CDR3: TGTGCCACCAGCAGAGATCGAAGTGCAAACGCGGTCCACGAGCAGTACTTC.

The V gene is TRBV27, the J gene TRBJ2-1; the match to TRBD2 covers 11 bases. This CDR3 has 13 residues. With V trimmed by 2 bases and J by 13 bases, 4 bases remained unmatched. The germline gives CDR1 MNHEY, CDR2 SMNVEV (reference sequence). The CDR3, as DNA: TGTGCCAGCAGTTTAACAACTAGCGGGGGACAGTTCTTC. It encodes CASSLTTSGGQFF.

The V call is TRBV4-3, the J call TRBJ2-1, with TRBD2 identical over 7 bases. Trimming cost V 4 bases and J 2 bases; bases outside gene matches: 5. From germline, CDR1 is LGHNA and CDR2 YSLEER. The CDR3 totals 15 residues. The CDR3 DNA reads TGCGCCAGCAGCCCCTCTAGCGGAACCTACAATGAGCAGTTCTTC. Encoded protein: CASSPSSGTYNEQFF.

Here the CDR3 reads CASSEAGGNYGYTF. In nucleotides, the CDR3 is TGTGCCTCTTCGGAGGCAGGCGGAAACTATGGCTACACCTTC. The chain combines TRBV15 with TRBJ1-2, with D hard to call. The CDR3 spans 14 residues. Germline V gene sequence: CDR1 LNHNV, CDR2 YYDKDF (reference sequence). The ends were cut back, 11 bases at V and 2 bases at J, with 18 bases in the middle.

This clonotype came up a few times. V gene TRBV11-2 combines with J gene TRBJ2-1, with D possibly TRBD2 on 5 matching bases. This CDR3 is built from 16 residues. The germline CDR1 and CDR2 sequences are SGHAT and FQNNGV. V was trimmed by 0 bases and J by 1 base, leaving 10 bases between them. CDR3 in amino acids: CASSLDLGGSYNEQFF. CDR3 sequence (DNA): TGTGCCAGCAGCTTAGATCTAGGCGGGTCCTACAATGAGCAGTTCTTC.

This clonotype was seen just once. The V gene is TRBV14, the J gene TRBJ2-3, with D tentatively TRBD1 or TRBD2 (5 bases each). The CDR3 contains 18 residues. V was clipped by 0 bases and J by 2 bases, with 18 bases between them. Looked up from germline, CDR1 is SGHDN and CDR2 is FVKESK. For the CDR3, the DNA is TGTGCCAGCAGCCAAGAAACGGGGCCCAAGGTGGACACAGATACGCAGTATTTT. It specifies CASSQETGPKVDTDTQYF.

V is TRBV11-2 and J is TRBJ2-7; unclear D gene. The CDR3 consists of 13 residues. V was shortened by 1 base and J by 2 bases, with 6 bases between the two germline ends. Germline CDR1 and CDR2: SGHAT and FQNNGV. In DNA, the CDR3 is TGTGCCAGCAGCTTAGGGGTTCCCTACGAGCAGTACTTC. It yields the protein CASSLGVPYEQYF.

This clonotype was counted between two and nine times. The CDR3 reads CASSIAGTSQPQHF. Here the CDR3 DNA reads TGTGCCAGCAGTATCGCCGGGACAAGTCAGCCCCAGCATTTT. The V gene is TRBV13, the J gene TRBJ1-5; D is perhaps TRBD1 (6 bases). Trimming removed 6 bases at V and 6 bases at J, with 15 bases between. This CDR3 has 14 residues. In germline, CDR1 is PRHDT, CDR2 FYEKMQ (reference sequence).

This clonotype was seen once. The V and J genes are TRBV18 and TRBJ2-2; the D is unclear. The CDR3 consists of 12 residues. V was clipped by 8 bases and J by 6 bases, with 10 bases between them. The germline V gene encodes CDR1 KGHSH and CDR2 LQKENI. CDR3 DNA sequence: TGTGCCAGCCACCTAGAAGCCGGGGAGCTGTTTTTT. The encoded protein is CASHLEAGELFF.

This clonotype was found a few times. The gene calls are TRBV27 and TRBJ1-1; TRBD1 aligns across 10 bases. Trimming at V came to 5 bases and at J to 7 bases, leaving 13 bases not matched to a gene. CDR3 length: 16 amino acids. Per germline, CDR1 MNHEY and CDR2 SMNVEV (reference sequence). The CDR3: CASSLLRGQGPNEAFF. CDR3 nucleotide sequence: TGTGCCAGCAGTCTACTTCGGGGACAGGGGCCCAATGAAGCTTTCTTT.

This clonotype showed up just a few times. The chain links TRBV13 to TRBJ2-4; weak D call: TRBD1 (6 bases). Germline values: CDR1 PRHDT, CDR2 FYEKMQ (reference sequence). The CDR3 is made up of 16 amino acids. Trimming shortened V by 5 bases and J by 0 bases, and 14 bases separated the two germline ends. CDR3 in amino acids: CASSPTGHRAKNIQYF. CDR3 DNA sequence: TGTGCCAGCAGCCCGACAGGCCACCGAGCCAAAAACATTCAGTACTTC.

The chain employs TRBV9 and TRBJ2-7; D is undetermined. This CDR3 has 13 amino acids. The V end lost 0 bases, the J end lost 7 bases, and 11 bases lay between the germline ends. In germline, CDR1 is SGDLS, CDR2 YYNGEE. DNA for the CDR3: TGTGCCAGCAGCGTAGGGGCGGCACGGGAGCAGTACTTC. This encodes CASSVGAAREQYF.

The CDR3 protein is CASSLALVVDSPYEQYF. In DNA form, the CDR3 reads TGTGCCAGCAGTTTAGCGCTGGTCGTAGATTCCCCCTACGAGCAGTACTTC. The chain has TRBV12-3 or TRBV12-4 and TRBJ2-7; D ambiguous. Trimming cost V 0 bases and J 2 bases, with 17 bases left between them. The CDR3 is 17 residues long.

For this clonotype: Relative to the germline gene, one junction end is altered; a read error may explain this. The J gene is TRBJ2-5, the V gene TRBV7-7, with TRBD2 matching over 9 bases. Per the germline V gene, CDR1 is SSHAT and CDR2 is FNYEAQ (reference sequence). The CDR3 loop spans 17 amino acids. The CDR3 region is CASSLYEGGGASETQYF. The CDR3 bases are TGTGCTAGCAGCTTATATGAGGGCGGGGGGGCTTCGGAGACCCAGTACTTC.

This clonotype was seen more than once but under ten times. In DNA, the CDR3 is TGCGCCAGCAGCTTGGCTAGCGGGATGCTCACCGGGGAGCTGTTTTTT. This sequence encodes CASSLASGMLTGELFF. The rearrangement joins TRBV5-1 to TRBJ2-2; 9 bases are shared with TRBD2. The CDR3 has 16 amino acids. After removal of 0 bases from V and 4 bases from J, the junction contained 4 bases not matched to a gene. From germline, CDR1 is SGHRS and CDR2 YFSETQ.

This clonotype was recorded a few times. CDR3: CASSDRLDGRYGYTF. The DNA for the CDR3 is TGTGCCAGTAGTGATCGCCTGGACGGAAGATATGGCTACACCTTC. This chain uses TRBV19 with TRBJ1-2, with D hard to call. The CDR3 sequence is 15 residues long. Germline lookup yields CDR1 LNHDA and CDR2 SQIVND (reference sequence). V was cut by 5 bases and J by 5 bases, with 18 bases left in between.

This clonotype came up a few times. The chain employs TRBV11-1 and TRBJ2-5, with TRBD2 matching over 8 bases. Germline V gene data show CDR1 as SGHAT and CDR2 as FQDESV (reference sequence). The CDR3 extends over 19 amino acids. Unmatched junction bases numbered 16, after V lost 1 base and J lost 3 bases. Here the CDR3 reads CASSLVASGAGDLEETQYF. Here the CDR3 DNA reads TGTGCCAGCAGCTTAGTTGCAAGCGGAGCGGGAGATCTGGAAGAGACCCAGTACTTC.

The V call is TRBV5-1, the J call TRBJ2-3, with D possibly being TRBD1 or TRBD2 (5 bases each). CDR3 size: 16 residues. Germline V gene sequence: CDR1 SGHRS, CDR2 YFSETQ. V gave up 6 bases and J gave up 2 bases, with 19 bases separating them. Here the CDR3 DNA reads TGCGCCAGCACGGGGATCGGGGCCAGACCCACAGATACGCAGTATTTT. Residues: CASTGIGARPTDTQYF. Together with reference TRBV5-1 and TRBJ2-3, the CDR3 gives the full variable domain: KAGVTQTPRYLIKTRGQQVTLSCSPISGHRSVSWYQQTPGQGLQFLFEYFSETQRNKGNFPGRFSGRQFSNSRSEMNVSTLELGDSALYLCASTGIGARPTDTQYFGPGTRLTVL.

The chain has TRBV11-2 and TRBJ2-7, with unresolved D. This CDR3 has 13 residues. V dropped 3 bases and J dropped 2 bases, with 8 bases sitting between them. Germline V gene data show CDR1 as SGHAT and CDR2 as FQNNGV. The CDR3 reads CASSFGVTYEQYF. CDR3 coding DNA: TGTGCCAGCAGCTTTGGAGTAACCTACGAGCAGTACTTC.

There are many counts of this clonotype. This chain joins TRBV27 and TRBJ2-6, with D perhaps TRBD2 (5 bases). This CDR3 region has 16 residues. The germline V and J ends were trimmed by 4 bases and 2 bases, with 12 bases remaining between them. Germline assignment: CDR1 MNHEY and CDR2 SMNVEV (reference sequence). CDR3 loop: CASSYTGSTGANVLTF. In DNA form, the CDR3 reads TGTGCCAGCAGTTATACGGGGAGCACTGGGGCCAACGTCCTGACTTTC.

V is TRBV20-1 and J is TRBJ1-3, with D uncertain. Trimming cost V 1 base and J 0 bases, with 7 bases left between them. Germline CDR1 and CDR2: DFQATT and SNEGSKA (reference sequence). The CDR3 consists of 14 residues. CDR3 sequence reads: CSARVGDSGNTIYF. As DNA, the CDR3 is TGCAGTGCTAGAGTTGGCGACTCTGGAAACACCATATATTTT.

The chain joins TRBV9 to TRBJ2-5; D perhaps matches TRBD1 (5 bases). Germline CDR1 reads SGDLS; CDR2 reads YYNGEE. The length of the CDR3 is 15 residues. Trimming took 3 bases from V and 2 from J, leaving 14 bases between them. The CDR3 protein is CASSAPATDQETQYF. For the CDR3, the DNA is TGTGCCAGCAGCGCCCCAGCGACAGATCAAGAGACCCAGTACTTC.

Only a few counts were recorded for this clonotype. The chain is built from TRBV20-1 and TRBJ2-1, with unresolved D. Trimming removed 3 bases from V and 6 bases from J, with 9 bases in between. CDR3 length equals 12 residues. Germline lookup yields CDR1 DFQATT and CDR2 SNEGSKA (reference sequence). The CDR3, as DNA: TGCAGTGCTAGCATTGTTCCCAATGAGCAGTTCTTC. Amino acid sequence: CSASIVPNEQFF.

The chain is built from TRBV6-1 and TRBJ1-3; TRBD1 agrees at 7 bases. Per the germline V gene, CDR1 is MNHNS and CDR2 is SASEGT. This CDR3 is built from 15 residues. J was trimmed by 0 bases and V by 5 bases; bases with no gene match: 4. CDR3 residues: CASSPTGPSGNTIYF. The CDR3 DNA follows: TGTGCCAGCAGTCCGACAGGGCCCTCTGGAAACACCATATATTTT.

There are many counts of this clonotype. CDR3 sequence (DNA): TGTGCCACCGGGACCTACAGGGGGCCGGTGATCAAGAACACTGAAGCTTTCTTT. This translates into CATGTYRGPVIKNTEAFF. V and J are TRBV15 and TRBJ1-1; 9 positions match TRBD1. This CDR3 is built from 18 residues. Trimming removed 8 bases from V and 1 base from J; junction bases left unmatched: 17. The germline CDR1 and CDR2 sequences are LNHNV and YYDKDF (reference sequence). Filled out from reference TRBV15 and TRBJ1-1, the complete variable domain reads DAMVIQNPRYQVTQFGKPVTLSCSQTLNHNVMYWYQQKSSQAPKLLFHYYDKDFNNEADTPDNFQSRRPNTSFCFLDIRSPGLGDTAMYLCATGTYRGPVIKNTEAFFGQGTRLTVV.

The V and J genes are TRBV4-1 and TRBJ1-2; 12 bases line up with TRBD1. With 1 base clipped from V and 6 bases from J, the junction kept 3 bases outside the gene matches. The CDR3 consists of 15 residues. Per germline, CDR1 MGHRA and CDR2 YSYEKL. The chain's CDR3 is CASSQGGTGGDGYTF. The CDR3 DNA reads as TGCGCCAGCAGCCAAGGGGGGACAGGGGGCGATGGCTACACCTTC.

This clonotype was seen only a few times. The genes are TRBV15 and TRBJ1-5; TRBD1 might be the D (5 bases). Trimming took 3 bases from V and 3 from J, leaving 18 bases between them. The CDR3 runs 17 residues. Germline-derived CDR1 and CDR2 are LNHNV and YYDKDF (reference sequence). Here the CDR3 reads CATSSIPRGRNNQPQHF. The CDR3 region has the DNA TGTGCCACCAGCAGTATCCCCCGGGGGAGAAACAATCAGCCCCAGCATTTT.